This TCR beta chain appears in the sequencing data of a study of siplizumab effects on memory and regulatory T cells. General study results and limits: Contribution to the alloresponse seemed major for naive T cells, which also seemed more diverse than memory cells.

With 3 bases clipped from V and 4 bases from J, the junction kept 5 bases outside the gene matches. The CDR3 covers 15 residues. Germline CDR1 reads SGDLS; CDR2 reads YYNGEE. A note on this clone: Its antigen remains unidentified.

Assay: immunoSEQ multiplex PCR; the TCRdb copy retains only in-frame clones and omits some. Altogether around 45,000 clones are present, 87% being singletons, with the ten largest covering approximately 0.35%. The sequencing input was naive CD8+ T cells sorted from blood. The V call is TRBV9, the J call TRBJ2-2; 8 nucleotides agree with TRBD2. The TCR sequence derives from a human donor in good health. The CDR3 loop reads CASSALAGTTGELFF. CDR3 sequence (DNA): TGTGCCAGCAGCGCCCTAGCGGGTACCACCGGGGAGCTGTTTTTT.